The 32 T cell receptor beta chains reported below all come from one sample, sequenced in a study of shared clonotypes between healthy human individuals. Sequenced by immunoSEQ multiplex PCR; TCRdb stores in-frame clones only, minus some. This table holds a few million clones, more than 90% found once. The sample comprised naive CD4+ T cells sorted from blood. Subset: CD45RA+ positively selected. The receptors originated from a man aged 18 to 30 in good health.

The genes are TRBV2 and TRBJ1-2; 10 bases match TRBD1. The germline V gene has CDR1 SNHLY and CDR2 FYNNEI. Trimming cost V 5 bases and J 8 bases; bases outside gene matches: 11. This CDR3 contains 15 residues. The DNA of the CDR3 is TGTGCCAGCAGTCCCTCGGGACAGGGGAGGGGAGGCTACACCTTC. Its translation: CASSPSGQGRGGYTF.

The chain links TRBV10-3 to TRBJ2-2; D is perhaps TRBD2 (6 bases). Germline V gene sequence: CDR1 ENHRY, CDR2 SYGVKD. This CDR3 comprises 13 residues. V lost 6 bases, J lost 1 base, and 6 bases lay in between. This CDR3 is CAIRGGNTGELFF. Written as DNA, the CDR3 is TGTGCCATCAGGGGAGGGAACACCGGGGAGCTGTTTTTT.

CDR3 nucleotides: TGTGCCAGCAGTTTACGGGGGGGCGGTGTAACTGAAGCTTTCTTT. Amino acid sequence: CASSLRGGGVTEAFF. The rearrangement uses TRBV27 and TRBJ1-1, with TRBD1 as a possible D gene (6 bases). The V end lost 2 bases, the J end lost 5 bases, and 15 bases lay between the germline ends. Germline V gene sequence: CDR1 MNHEY, CDR2 SMNVEV (reference sequence). This CDR3 is 15 amino acids long.

As regards this clone: Other DNA sequences in this sample translate to the same CDR3. V usage is TRBV10-2 and J usage is TRBJ2-7; D gene unclear. V gave up 0 bases and J gave up 4 bases, with 1 base separating them. CDR3 length: 11 residues. The germline V gene encodes CDR1 WSHSY and CDR2 SAAADI. The CDR3 protein is CASSESYEQYF. The DNA of the CDR3 is TGCGCCAGCAGTGAGTCGTACGAGCAGTACTTC.

This rearrangement joins TRBV14 to TRBJ2-4, with 10 bases aligning to TRBD1. This CDR3 region has 17 residues. Germline V gene sequence: CDR1 SGHDN, CDR2 FVKESK. With 0 bases clipped from V and 0 bases from J, the junction kept 2 bases outside the gene matches. Here the CDR3 reads CASSQDRQGAAKNIQYF. CDR3 nucleotide sequence: TGTGCCAGCAGCCAAGATCGACAGGGGGCAGCCAAAAACATTCAGTACTTC.

The genes are TRBV5-6 and TRBJ2-7; weak D call: TRBD1 (6 bases). Germline V CDR1 and CDR2: SGHDT, YYEEEE. V lost 0 bases and J 8 bases, leaving 9 bases between the germline ends. The CDR3 loop spans 12 amino acids. The CDR3 DNA follows: TGTGCCAGCAGCTTGGACAGGGAAAAGCAGTACTTC. Translation: CASSLDREKQYF.

Comment on this clone: Within the sample, other DNA sequences also encode this same CDR3. The V gene is TRBV2, the J gene TRBJ2-7; TRBD2 matches at 11 bases. The length of the CDR3 is 15 residues. After removal of 6 bases from V and 0 bases from J, the junction contained 4 bases not matched to a gene. Germline V gene data show CDR1 as SNHLY and CDR2 as FYNNEI. CDR3 bases: TGTGCCAGCAGGCGCACTAGCGGGAGCTCCTACGAGCAGTACTTC. Translated: CASRRTSGSSYEQYF.

The V and J genes are TRBV30 and TRBJ2-7; possible D gene TRBD2, 7 bases. Germline V lookup: CDR1 GTSNPN, CDR2 SVGIG (reference sequence). The CDR3 runs to 12 residues. Trimming stripped 5 bases from V and 2 bases from J, with 10 bases between. The CDR3 sequence: CAWGGDTYEQYF. Here the CDR3 DNA reads TGTGCCTGGGGGGGGGACACCTACGAGCAGTACTTC.

On this clone: This CDR3 is also generated by other DNA sequences in the sample. This chain joins TRBV6-5 and TRBJ1-1; possibly TRBD1 for D (5 bases). V lost 11 bases and J lost 5, with 15 bases in between. The CDR3 is made up of 12 amino acids. Germline-derived CDR1 and CDR2 are MNHEY and SVGAGI. The chain's CDR3 is CASTRGGTEAFF. The CDR3 bases are TGTGCCTCGACGAGGGGTGGAACTGAAGCTTTCTTT.

The chain combines TRBV4-1 with TRBJ2-5; no clear D gene. CDR3 length: 15 residues. Germline CDR1 MGHRA, CDR2 YSYEKL. The V gene lost 2 bases and the J gene lost 1 base, with 11 bases spanning the gap. The CDR3 reads CASSQLGLSQETQYF. The CDR3 DNA reads TGCGCCAGCAGCCAATTGGGCCTGAGCCAAGAGACCCAGTACTTC.

The table lists this clone with a count of one. The J gene is TRBJ2-7, the V gene TRBV7-8; the match to TRBD1 covers 9 bases. CDR1 is SGHVS, CDR2 FQNEAQ, per germline. This CDR3 region has 15 residues. The V segment lost 3 bases and the J segment 3 bases; nucleotides outside the gene matches: 6. In DNA form, the CDR3 reads TGTGCCAGCAGCTTGCCCCGGGACAGGGTCTACGAGCAGTACTTC. As protein: CASSLPRDRVYEQYF.

The CDR3, as DNA: TGTGCCAGCAGTACCGGGGCCCTAGTCACATATGGCTACACCTTC. Residues: CASSTGALVTYGYTF. The rearrangement links TRBV6-5 to TRBJ1-2; D is possibly TRBD1 (5 bases). The CDR3 extends over 15 amino acids. Germline values: CDR1 MNHEY, CDR2 SVGAGI. Trimming removed 5 bases at V and 5 bases at J, with 18 bases between.

Here the CDR3 DNA reads TGTGCCATCAGTGGCGGGGAGGGGACCTATGGCTACACCTTC. This sequence encodes CAISGGEGTYGYTF. This chain connects TRBV10-3 to TRBJ1-2; TRBD1 might be the D (5 bases). The CDR3 consists of 14 residues. The V gene lost 4 bases and the J gene lost 4 bases, with 13 bases spanning the gap. Looked up from germline, CDR1 is ENHRY and CDR2 is SYGVKD.

The rearrangement links TRBV2 to TRBJ2-5; D gene unclear. CDR3 length: 14 residues. Germline V gives CDR1 SNHLY, CDR2 FYNNEI. With 6 bases removed from V and 5 bases from J, the gap between germline ends came to 16 bases. The CDR3 DNA is TGTGCCAGCAGGGTGGGGTGGAGCCCGGAGACCCAGTACTTC. The encoded protein is CASRVGWSPETQYF.

This clone is a singleton in its sample. The junction departs from germline at one end; a sequencing error may be responsible. The chain is built from TRBV7-7 and TRBJ2-5, with D possibly TRBD2 on 6 matching bases. This CDR3 region has 14 residues. From germline, CDR1 is SSHAT and CDR2 FNYEAQ (reference sequence). CDR3 bases: TGTGCTAGCAGCTCCTGGGGGGTAGGGGAGACCCAGTACTTC. It specifies CASSSWGVGETQYF.

Details on this clone: Relative to the germline gene, one junction end is altered; a read error may explain this. DNA of the CDR3: TGTGCCAGTAGCTTCCAGGCTAATGGCTACACCTTC. Its translation: CASSFQANGYTF. J is TRBJ1-2 and V is TRBV5-4; no clear D. In germline, CDR1 is SGHNT, CDR2 YYREEE (reference sequence). The CDR3 consists of 12 residues. Together with reference TRBV5-4 and TRBJ1-2, the CDR3 gives the full variable domain: ETGVTQSPTHLIKTRGQQVTLRCSSQSGHNTVSWYQQALGQGPQFIFQYYREEENGRGNFPPRFSGLQFPNYSSELNVNALELDDSALYLCASSFQANGYTFGSGTRLTVV.

The genes are TRBV5-1 and TRBJ2-7, with unresolved D. Germline V lookup: CDR1 SGHRS, CDR2 YFSETQ. The CDR3 is 16 residues long. The ends were cut back, 0 bases at V and 0 bases at J, with 13 bases in the middle. This CDR3 is CASSLAFAGASYEQYF. The CDR3 nucleotides are TGCGCCAGCAGCTTGGCCTTCGCAGGAGCCTCCTACGAGCAGTACTTC.

The V and J genes are TRBV18 and TRBJ2-1; D is possibly TRBD2 (6 bases). The CDR3 sequence is 13 residues long. Germline V gives CDR1 KGHSH, CDR2 LQKENI. The V end lost 0 bases, the J end lost 8 bases, and 8 bases lay between the germline ends. CDR3 sequence (DNA): TGTGCCAGCTCACCACCGTGGGGGGATGAGCAGTTCTTC. This translates into CASSPPWGDEQFF.

This clone was seen a single time. The chain uses TRBV5-1 and TRBJ2-6; 7 bases are shared with TRBD2. V was pared by 3 bases and J by 2 bases, with 2 bases of the junction left unmatched. The CDR3 runs to 15 residues. CDR1 and CDR2 from the germline V gene are SGHRS and YFSETQ. The chain's CDR3 is CASSWEGTGANVLTF. Written as DNA, the CDR3 is TGCGCCAGCAGCTGGGAGGGGACTGGGGCCAACGTCCTGACTTTC. The full variable domain, its missing parts supplied by reference TRBV5-1 and TRBJ2-6, is KAGVTQTPRYLIKTRGQQVTLSCSPISGHRSVSWYQQTPGQGLQFLFEYFSETQRNKGNFPGRFSGRQFSNSRSEMNVSTLELGDSALYLCASSWEGTGANVLTFGAGSRLTVL.

Turning to this clone: Within the sample, other DNA sequences also encode this same CDR3. The chain links TRBV6-5 to TRBJ1-5, with TRBD1 matching over 7 bases. The V segment lost 6 bases and the J segment 2 bases; nucleotides outside the gene matches: 7. The CDR3 is made up of 15 amino acids. Germline V gives CDR1 MNHEY, CDR2 SVGAGI. CDR3 sequence reads: CASRGQGGGNQPQHF. CDR3 bases: TGTGCCAGCAGGGGACAAGGGGGCGGCAATCAGCCCCAGCATTTT.

The rearrangement joins TRBV2 to TRBJ2-7; 8 nucleotides line up with TRBD1. Trimming took 2 bases from V and 2 from J; bases not matched to a gene: 5. This CDR3 is 15 amino acids long. The germline V gene encodes CDR1 SNHLY and CDR2 FYNNEI. As DNA, the CDR3 is TGTGCCAGCAGTGAATCCGTGACAGGGGCCTACGAGCAGTACTTC. It is translated as CASSESVTGAYEQYF.

The chain combines TRBV28 with TRBJ1-4; D is undetermined. This CDR3 is built from 12 residues. V was cut by 4 bases and J by 8 bases, with 8 bases left in between. Germline V gene lookup returns CDR1 MDHEN and CDR2 SYDVKM. In nucleotides, the CDR3 is TGTGCCAGCAGTTCTAGGGTGGAAAAACTGTTTTTT. Its translation: CASSSRVEKLFF.

V and J are TRBV6-6 and TRBJ1-5; 8 positions match TRBD1. Germline CDR1 MNHNY, CDR2 SVGAGI (reference sequence). V lost 0 bases to trimming and J lost 2 bases; unmatched junction nucleotides: 3. CDR3 length: 16 amino acids. The CDR3 region has the DNA TGTGCCAGCAGTTACTCGACAGGGGATCGCAATCAGCCCCAGCATTTT. It codes for CASSYSTGDRNQPQHF.

This sequence joins TRBV11-2 and TRBJ1-6, with a tentative D call TRBD1 (5 bases). The germline V gene has CDR1 SGHAT and CDR2 FQNNGV. The CDR3 covers 11 residues. V was trimmed by 8 bases and J by 14 bases, leaving 13 bases between them. The CDR3 loop is CASGAYRTLHF. The CDR3 DNA is TGTGCCAGCGGGGCCTACCGGACCCTCCACTTT.

In the case of this clone: A much larger clone differs by one base, so this may be a read error. The rearrangement joins TRBV13 to TRBJ2-2, with unresolved D. The length of the CDR3 is 12 residues. Germline lookup yields CDR1 PRHDT and CDR2 FYEKMQ (reference sequence). V gave up 4 bases and J gave up 3 bases, with 3 bases separating them. This CDR3 is CASSSDTGELFF. In nucleotides, the CDR3 is TGTGCCAGCAGCTCGGACACCGGGGAGCTGTTTTTT.

Comment on this clone: The same CDR3 also results from other DNA sequences found in this sample. The genes are TRBV4-3 and TRBJ2-5; the D is unclear. Trimming pared 3 bases from V and 2 bases from J, leaving 7 bases between. Germline CDR1 LGHNA, CDR2 YSLEER. The CDR3 extends over 13 amino acids. The CDR3: CASSQGYQETQYF. The CDR3 nucleotides read TGCGCCAGCAGCCAGGGGTATCAAGAGACCCAGTACTTC.

This sequence joins TRBV2 and TRBJ2-3; 11 bases fit TRBD2. The germline V gene has CDR1 SNHLY and CDR2 FYNNEI. V was clipped by 2 bases and J by 2 bases; unmatched bases: 3. CDR3 size: 16 residues. In DNA, the CDR3 is TGTGCCAGCAGTGAACTAGCGGGGGGACTCACAGATACGCAGTATTTT. Amino acid sequence: CASSELAGGLTDTQYF.

This chain uses TRBV19 with TRBJ2-4, with D possibly being TRBD1 or TRBD2 (5 bases each). V was clipped by 5 bases and J by 4 bases, with 18 bases between them. This CDR3 has 16 residues. Germline loops: CDR1 LNHDA, CDR2 SQIVND (reference sequence). This chain's CDR3 is CASSETGTRLKNIQYF. CDR3 bases: TGTGCCAGTAGTGAAACCGGGACCCGACTAAAAAACATTCAGTACTTC. Variable domain in full (rest from reference TRBV19 and TRBJ2-4): DGGITQSPKYLFRKEGQNVTLSCEQNLNHDAMYWYRQDPGQGLRLIYYSQIVNDFQKGDIAEGYSVSREKKESFPLTVTSAQKNPTAFYLCASSETGTRLKNIQYFGAGTRLSVL.

The rearrangement uses TRBV5-1 and TRBJ2-7; D is ambiguous. With 4 bases removed from V and 4 bases from J, the gap between germline ends came to 12 bases. There are 13 residues in the CDR3. Germline V gene lookup returns CDR1 SGHRS and CDR2 YFSETQ. The CDR3 nucleotides read TGCGCCAGCAGCATCCCGGCCGGATACGAGCAGTACTTC. It encodes CASSIPAGYEQYF. The full variable domain, with the rest looked up from reference TRBV5-1 and TRBJ2-7, is KAGVTQTPRYLIKTRGQQVTLSCSPISGHRSVSWYQQTPGQGLQFLFEYFSETQRNKGNFPGRFSGRQFSNSRSEMNVSTLELGDSALYLCASSIPAGYEQYFGPGTRLTVT.

CDR3 bases: TGTGCCAGCAGACCCGGACAGGGGTGGGATGAAAAACTGTTTTTT. Its translation: CASRPGQGWDEKLFF. The V call is TRBV6-5, the J call TRBJ1-4; 9 positions agree with TRBD1. The V segment lost 6 bases and the J segment 6 bases; nucleotides outside the gene matches: 8. CDR1 is MNHEY and CDR2 is SVGAGI in the germline V gene. The CDR3 totals 15 residues.

This chain uses TRBV7-2 with TRBJ2-3, with D possibly being TRBD2 (6 bases). V lost 2 bases to trimming and J lost 3 bases, with 12 bases between them. Germline V gene sequence: CDR1 SGHTA, CDR2 FQGNSA. The CDR3 loop spans 15 amino acids. As DNA, the CDR3 is TGTGCCAGCAGCTTAACCGCGGGGTCGACAGATACGCAGTATTTT. Translation gives CASSLTAGSTDTQYF.

This chain links TRBV6-1 with TRBJ2-1, with 14 bases lining up with TRBD2. Germline assignment: CDR1 MNHNS and CDR2 SASEGT. V trimming: 10 bases; J trimming: 4 bases; junction bases outside the gene matches: 3. The CDR3 extends over 14 amino acids. Here the CDR3 DNA reads TGTGCCACCCGGACTAGCGGGAGGTACAATGAGCAGTTCTTC. Protein sequence: CATRTSGRYNEQFF.